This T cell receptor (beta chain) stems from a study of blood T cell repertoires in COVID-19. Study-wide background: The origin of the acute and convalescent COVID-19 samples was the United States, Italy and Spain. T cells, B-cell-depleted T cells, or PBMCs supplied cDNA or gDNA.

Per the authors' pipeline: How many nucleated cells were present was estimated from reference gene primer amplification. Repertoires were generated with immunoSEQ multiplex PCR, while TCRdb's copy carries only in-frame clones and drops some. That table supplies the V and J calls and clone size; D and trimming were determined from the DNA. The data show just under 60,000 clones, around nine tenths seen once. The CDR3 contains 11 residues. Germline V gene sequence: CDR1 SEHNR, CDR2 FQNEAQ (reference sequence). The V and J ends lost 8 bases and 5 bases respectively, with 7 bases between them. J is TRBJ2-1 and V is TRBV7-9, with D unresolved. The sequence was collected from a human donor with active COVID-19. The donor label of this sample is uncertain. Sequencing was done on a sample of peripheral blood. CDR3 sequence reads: CASPRNNEQFF. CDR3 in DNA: TGTGCCAGCCCGAGGAACAATGAGCAGTTCTTC.